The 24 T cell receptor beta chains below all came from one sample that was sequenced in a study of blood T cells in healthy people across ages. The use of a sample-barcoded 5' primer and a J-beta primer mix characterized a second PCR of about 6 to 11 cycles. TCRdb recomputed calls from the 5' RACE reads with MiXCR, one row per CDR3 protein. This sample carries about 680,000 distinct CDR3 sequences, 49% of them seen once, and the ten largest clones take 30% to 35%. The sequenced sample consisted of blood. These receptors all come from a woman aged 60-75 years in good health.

In DNA, the CDR3 is TGCAGTGCGTCCGGCGTCCCGAAAGAGACCCAGTACTTC. Translated, it gives CSASGVPKETQYF. This sequence joins TRBV20-1 and TRBJ2-5, with D hard to call. CDR1 DFQATT and CDR2 SNEGSKA come from the germline V gene (reference sequence). Trimming shortened V by 6 bases and J by 3 bases, and 14 bases separated the two germline ends. The CDR3 totals 13 residues.

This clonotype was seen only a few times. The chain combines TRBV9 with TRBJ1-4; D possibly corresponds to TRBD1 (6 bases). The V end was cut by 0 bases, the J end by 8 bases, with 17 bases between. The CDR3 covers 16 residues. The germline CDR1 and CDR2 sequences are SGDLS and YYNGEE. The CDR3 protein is CASSVATGLGNEKLFF. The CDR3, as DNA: TGTGCCAGCAGCGTAGCCACAGGGCTGGGGAACGAAAAACTGTTTTTT.

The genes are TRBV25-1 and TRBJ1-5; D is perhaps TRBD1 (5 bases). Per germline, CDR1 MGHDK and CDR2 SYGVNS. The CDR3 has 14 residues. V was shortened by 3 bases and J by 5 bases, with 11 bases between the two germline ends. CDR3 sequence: CASSDTGFYQPQHF. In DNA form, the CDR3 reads TGTGCCAGCAGTGATACAGGATTCTATCAGCCCCAGCATTTT. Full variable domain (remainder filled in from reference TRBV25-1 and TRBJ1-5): EADIYQTPRYLVIGTGKKITLECSQTMGHDKMYWYQQDPGMELHLIHYSYGVNSTEKGDLSSESTVSRIRTEHFPLTLESARPSHTSQYLCASSDTGFYQPQHFGDGTRLSIL.

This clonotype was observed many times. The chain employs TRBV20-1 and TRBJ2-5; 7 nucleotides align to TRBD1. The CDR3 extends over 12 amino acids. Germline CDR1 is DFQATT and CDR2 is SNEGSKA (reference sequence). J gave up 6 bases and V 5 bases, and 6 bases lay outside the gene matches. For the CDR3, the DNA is TGCAGTGCTTTAACAGGGGCACAGACCCAGTACTTC. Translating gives CSALTGAQTQYF.

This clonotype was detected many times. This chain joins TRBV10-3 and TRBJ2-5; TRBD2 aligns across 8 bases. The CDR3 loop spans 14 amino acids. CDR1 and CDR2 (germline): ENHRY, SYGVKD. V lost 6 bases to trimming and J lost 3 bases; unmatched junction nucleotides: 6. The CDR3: CAISRAGAEETQYF. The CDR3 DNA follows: TGTGCCATCAGCAGAGCGGGAGCGGAAGAGACCCAGTACTTC.

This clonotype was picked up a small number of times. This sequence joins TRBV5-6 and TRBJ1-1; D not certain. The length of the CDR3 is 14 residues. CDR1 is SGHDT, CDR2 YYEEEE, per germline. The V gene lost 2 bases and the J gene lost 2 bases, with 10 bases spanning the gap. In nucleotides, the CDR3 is TGTGCCAGCAGCTTCAATGGTCTAAACACTGAAGCTTTCTTT. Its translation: CASSFNGLNTEAFF.

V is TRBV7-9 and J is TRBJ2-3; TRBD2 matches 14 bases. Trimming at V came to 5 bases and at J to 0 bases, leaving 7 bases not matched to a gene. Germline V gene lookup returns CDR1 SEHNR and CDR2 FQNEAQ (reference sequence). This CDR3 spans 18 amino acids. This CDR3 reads CASSPAGTSGSSTDTQYF. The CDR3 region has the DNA TGTGCCAGCAGCCCCGCCGGGACTAGCGGGAGTAGCACAGATACGCAGTATTTT.

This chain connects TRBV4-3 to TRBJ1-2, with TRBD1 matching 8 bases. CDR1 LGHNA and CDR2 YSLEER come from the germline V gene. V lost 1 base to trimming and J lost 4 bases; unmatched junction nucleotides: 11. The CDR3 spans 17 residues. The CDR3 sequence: CASSQADQGQATYGYTF. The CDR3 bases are TGCGCCAGCAGCCAAGCCGACCAGGGACAGGCAACCTATGGCTACACCTTC.

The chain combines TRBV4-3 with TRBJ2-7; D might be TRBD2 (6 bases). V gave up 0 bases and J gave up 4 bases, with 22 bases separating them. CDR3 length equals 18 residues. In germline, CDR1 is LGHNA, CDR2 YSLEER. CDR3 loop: CASSQDFSGSPRVYEQYF. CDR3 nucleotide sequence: TGCGCCAGCAGCCAAGATTTTTCCGGGAGTCCAAGGGTTTACGAGCAGTACTTC.

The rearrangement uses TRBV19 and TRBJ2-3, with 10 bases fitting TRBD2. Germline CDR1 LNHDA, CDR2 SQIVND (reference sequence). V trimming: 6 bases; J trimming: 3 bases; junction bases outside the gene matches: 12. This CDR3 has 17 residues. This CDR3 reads CASSPTASGRRTDTQYF. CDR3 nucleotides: TGTGCCAGTAGCCCGACGGCTAGCGGGAGAAGGACAGATACGCAGTATTTT.

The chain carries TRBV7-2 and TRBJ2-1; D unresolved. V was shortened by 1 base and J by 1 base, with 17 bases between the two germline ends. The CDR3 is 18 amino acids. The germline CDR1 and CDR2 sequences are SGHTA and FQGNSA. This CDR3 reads CASSLGYLRSASYNEQFF. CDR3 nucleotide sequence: TGTGCCAGCAGCTTAGGATATTTGCGGTCCGCTTCCTACAATGAGCAGTTCTTC.

The CDR3 spells CASSPRQGVYGYTF. CDR3 bases: TGTGCCAGCAGCCCAAGACAGGGAGTCTATGGCTACACCTTC. The chain is built from TRBV7-9 and TRBJ1-2; 7 bases fit TRBD1. Looked up from germline, CDR1 is SEHNR and CDR2 is FQNEAQ (reference sequence). Trimming took 5 bases from V and 4 from J; bases not matched to a gene: 7. The CDR3 has 14 amino acids.

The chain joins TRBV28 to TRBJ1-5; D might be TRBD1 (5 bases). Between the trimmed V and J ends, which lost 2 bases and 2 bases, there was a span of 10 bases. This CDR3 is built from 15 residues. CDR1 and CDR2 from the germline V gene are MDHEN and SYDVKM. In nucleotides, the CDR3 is TGTGCCAGCAGTTTACGCCAGGGCCGCAATCAGCCCCAGCATTTT. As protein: CASSLRQGRNQPQHF.

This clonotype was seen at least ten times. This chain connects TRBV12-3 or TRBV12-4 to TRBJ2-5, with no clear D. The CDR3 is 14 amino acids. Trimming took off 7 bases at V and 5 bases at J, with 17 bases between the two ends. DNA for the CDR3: TGTGCCAGCACCTCTTTCGGGTCCAGGGAGACCCAGTACTTC. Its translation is CASTSFGSRETQYF.

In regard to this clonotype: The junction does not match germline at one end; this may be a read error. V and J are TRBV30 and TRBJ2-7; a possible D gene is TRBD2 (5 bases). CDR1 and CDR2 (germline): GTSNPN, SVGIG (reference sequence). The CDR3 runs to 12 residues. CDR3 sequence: CAGSADSYEQYF. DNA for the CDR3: TGTGCCGGGAGTGCGGATTCCTACGAGCAGTACTTC.

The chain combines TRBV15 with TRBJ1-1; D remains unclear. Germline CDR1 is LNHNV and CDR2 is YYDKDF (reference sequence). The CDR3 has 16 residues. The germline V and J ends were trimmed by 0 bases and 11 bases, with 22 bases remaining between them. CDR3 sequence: CATSRDVIGGQFDAFF. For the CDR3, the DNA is TGTGCCACCAGCAGAGATGTGATCGGAGGGCAGTTCGATGCTTTCTTT.

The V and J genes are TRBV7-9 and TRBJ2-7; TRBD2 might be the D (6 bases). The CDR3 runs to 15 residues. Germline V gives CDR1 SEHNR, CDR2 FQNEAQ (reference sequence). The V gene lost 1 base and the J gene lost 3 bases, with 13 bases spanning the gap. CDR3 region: CASSLEAGRYYEQYF. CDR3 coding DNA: TGTGCCAGCAGCTTAGAGGCAGGGAGGTACTACGAGCAGTACTTC.

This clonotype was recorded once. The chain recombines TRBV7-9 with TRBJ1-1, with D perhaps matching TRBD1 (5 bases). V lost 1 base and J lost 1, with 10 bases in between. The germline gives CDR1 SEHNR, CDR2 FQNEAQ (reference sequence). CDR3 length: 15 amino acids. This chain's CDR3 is CASSLDLGGNTEAFF. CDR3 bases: TGTGCCAGCAGCTTAGATCTGGGGGGGAACACTGAAGCTTTCTTT.

CDR3 sequence: CASSQEREGTQETQYF. CDR3 sequence (DNA): TGCGCCAGCAGCCAAGAGAGAGAGGGAACCCAAGAGACCCAGTACTTC. The chain has TRBV4-3 and TRBJ2-5; the D gene is possibly TRBD2 (5 bases). Germline V CDR1 and CDR2: LGHNA, YSLEER. Trimming cost V 0 bases and J 1 base, with 12 bases left between them. CDR3 length: 16 amino acids.

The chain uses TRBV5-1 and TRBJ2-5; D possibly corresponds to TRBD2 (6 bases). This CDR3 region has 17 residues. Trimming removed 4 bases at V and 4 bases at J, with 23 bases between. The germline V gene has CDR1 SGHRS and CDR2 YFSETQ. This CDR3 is CASSPRGLTWGGETQYF. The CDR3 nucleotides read TGCGCCAGCAGCCCAAGGGGACTTACTTGGGGTGGAGAGACCCAGTACTTC.

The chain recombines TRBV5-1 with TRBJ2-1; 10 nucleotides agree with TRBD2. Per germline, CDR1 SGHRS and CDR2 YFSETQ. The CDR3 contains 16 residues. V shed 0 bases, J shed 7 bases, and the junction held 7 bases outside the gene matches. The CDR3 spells CASSLGLAGDVNEQFF. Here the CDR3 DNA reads TGCGCCAGCAGCTTGGGTCTAGCGGGAGATGTAAATGAGCAGTTCTTC.

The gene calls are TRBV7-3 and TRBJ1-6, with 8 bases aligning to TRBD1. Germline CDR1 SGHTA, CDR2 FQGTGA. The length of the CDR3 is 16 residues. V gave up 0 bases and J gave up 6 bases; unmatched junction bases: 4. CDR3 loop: CASSLTPTGGNSPLHF. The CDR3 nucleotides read TGTGCCAGCAGCTTAACCCCAACAGGGGGTAATTCACCCCTCCACTTT. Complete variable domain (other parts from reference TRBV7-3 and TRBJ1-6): GAGVSQTPSNKVTEKGKYVELRCDPISGHTALYWYRQSLGQGPEFLIYFQGTGAADDSGLPNDRFFAVRPEGSVSTLKIQRTERGDSAVYLCASSLTPTGGNSPLHFGNGTRLTVT.

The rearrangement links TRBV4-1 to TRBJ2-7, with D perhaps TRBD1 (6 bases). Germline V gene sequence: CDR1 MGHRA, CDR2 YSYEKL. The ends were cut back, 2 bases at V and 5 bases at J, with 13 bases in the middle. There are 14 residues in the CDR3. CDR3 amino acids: CASSQRDKSDEQYF. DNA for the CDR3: TGCGCCAGCAGCCAACGGGACAAATCCGACGAGCAGTACTTC.

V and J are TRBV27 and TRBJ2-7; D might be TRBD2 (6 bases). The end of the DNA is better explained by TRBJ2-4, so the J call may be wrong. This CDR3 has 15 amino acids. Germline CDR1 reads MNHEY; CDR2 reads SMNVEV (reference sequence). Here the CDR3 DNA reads TGTGCCAGCAGTTTATCGGGCGGGACCAAAAACATTCAGTACTTC. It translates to CASSLSGGTKNIQYF.